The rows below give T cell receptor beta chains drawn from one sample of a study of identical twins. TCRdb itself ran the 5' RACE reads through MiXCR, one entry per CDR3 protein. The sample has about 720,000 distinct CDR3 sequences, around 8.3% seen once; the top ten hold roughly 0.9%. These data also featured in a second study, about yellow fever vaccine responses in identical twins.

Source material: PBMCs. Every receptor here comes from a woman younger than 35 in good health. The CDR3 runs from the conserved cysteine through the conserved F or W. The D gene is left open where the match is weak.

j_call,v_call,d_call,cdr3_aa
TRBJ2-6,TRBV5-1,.,CASSLLASLSGANVLTF
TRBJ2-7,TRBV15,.,CATSRGMSYEQYF
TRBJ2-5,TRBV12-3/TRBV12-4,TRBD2,CASTRVAGSGETQYF
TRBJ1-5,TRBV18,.,CASSRTSDQPQHF
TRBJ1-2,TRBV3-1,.,CASSQESLTGYGYTF
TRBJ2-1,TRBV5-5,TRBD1,CASSLNWKTGGSYNEQFF
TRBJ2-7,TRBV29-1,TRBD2,CSARAGGQSEQYF
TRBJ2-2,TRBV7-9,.,CATYPGLHTGELFF
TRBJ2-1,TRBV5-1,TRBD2,CASKWEGGAYNEQFF
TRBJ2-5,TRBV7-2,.,CASSLLPGKETQYF
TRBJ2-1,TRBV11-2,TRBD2,CASSLVKGASGSYEQFF
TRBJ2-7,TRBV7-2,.,CASSLFAAYEQYF
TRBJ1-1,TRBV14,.,CASSQVDVFMNTEAFF
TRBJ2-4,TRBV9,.,CASSLTTGAKNIQYF
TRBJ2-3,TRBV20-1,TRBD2,CSASRRGISDTQYF
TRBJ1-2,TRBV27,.,CASSLGRGNGYTF
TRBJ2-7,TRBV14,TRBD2,CASSPGGLAGLLAEQYF
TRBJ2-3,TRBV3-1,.,CASSQLGDSTDTQYF
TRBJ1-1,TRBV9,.,CASSVSAGTEAFF
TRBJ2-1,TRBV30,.,CAWSGTPNNEQFF
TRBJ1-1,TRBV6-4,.,CASSVEMGEAAFF
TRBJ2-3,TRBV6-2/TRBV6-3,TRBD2,CASSYSPSGTGDTQYF
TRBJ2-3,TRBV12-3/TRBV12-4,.,CASSLRDTSTDTQYF
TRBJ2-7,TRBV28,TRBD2,CATSPRGGGYEQYF
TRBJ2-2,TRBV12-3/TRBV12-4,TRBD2,CASSNVAGGFTGELFF
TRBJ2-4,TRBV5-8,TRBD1,CASTSPGQGRNIQYF
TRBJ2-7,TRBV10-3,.,CAISRAGTEQYF
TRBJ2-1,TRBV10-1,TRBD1,CASSESWTGGNEQFF
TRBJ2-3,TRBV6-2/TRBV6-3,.,CASNLRSGSPSTDTQYF
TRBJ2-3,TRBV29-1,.,CSIHRVGTDTQYF
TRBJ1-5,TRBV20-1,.,CSARTQGSTNQPQHF
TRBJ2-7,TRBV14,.,CASSENPGGGGNPYEQYF
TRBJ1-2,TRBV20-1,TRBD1,CSARDKDRGLAGYTF
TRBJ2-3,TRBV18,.,CASSRRESTDTQYF
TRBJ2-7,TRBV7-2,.,CASSLQTYEQYF
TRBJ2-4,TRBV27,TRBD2,CASSTSGTSGSKNIQYF
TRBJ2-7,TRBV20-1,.,CSASGRSNYEQYF
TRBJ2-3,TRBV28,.,CASSTSRRSGIDTQYF
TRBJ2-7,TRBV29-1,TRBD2,CSVLPSGREDYEQYF
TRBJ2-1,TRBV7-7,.,CASSLGGVARQNGNEQFF
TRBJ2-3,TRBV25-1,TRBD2,CATSRGGRGDTQYF
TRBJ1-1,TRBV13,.,CASSTPRGSNEAFF
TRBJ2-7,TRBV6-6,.,CASSQVISYEQYF
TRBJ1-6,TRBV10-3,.,CAISESPENYYNSPLHF
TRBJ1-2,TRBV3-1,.,CASSQETRRYGYTF
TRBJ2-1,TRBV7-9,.,CASRLDTGSNEQFF
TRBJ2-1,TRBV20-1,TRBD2,CSARVSSGSADSSYNEQFF
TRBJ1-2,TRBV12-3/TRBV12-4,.,CASSSGLPYTF
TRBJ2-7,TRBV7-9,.,CASSLWTSGTYEQYF
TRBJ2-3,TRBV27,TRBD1,CASSRIPGTGVFSTDTQYF
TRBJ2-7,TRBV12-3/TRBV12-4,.,CASSWSSGEQYF
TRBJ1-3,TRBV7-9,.,CASSTGLTGNTIYF
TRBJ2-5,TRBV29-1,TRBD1,CSVVRDRGPETQYF
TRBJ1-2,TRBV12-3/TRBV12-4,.,CASSAGDNYGYTF